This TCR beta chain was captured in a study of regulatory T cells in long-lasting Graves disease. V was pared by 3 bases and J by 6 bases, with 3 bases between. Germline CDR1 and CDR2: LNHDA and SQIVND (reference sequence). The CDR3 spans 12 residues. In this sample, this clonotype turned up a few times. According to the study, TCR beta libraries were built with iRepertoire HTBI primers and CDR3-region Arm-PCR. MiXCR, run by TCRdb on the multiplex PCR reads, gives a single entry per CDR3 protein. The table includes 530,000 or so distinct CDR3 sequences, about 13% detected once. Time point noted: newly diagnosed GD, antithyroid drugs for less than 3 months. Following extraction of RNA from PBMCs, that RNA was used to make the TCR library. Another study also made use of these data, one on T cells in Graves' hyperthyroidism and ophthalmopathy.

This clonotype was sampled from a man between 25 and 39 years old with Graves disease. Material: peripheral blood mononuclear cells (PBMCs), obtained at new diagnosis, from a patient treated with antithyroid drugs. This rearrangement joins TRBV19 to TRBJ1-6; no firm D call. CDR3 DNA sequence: TGTGCCAGTAGTATCGTTAATTCACCCCTCCACTTT. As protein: CASSIVNSPLHF.